These 11 T cell receptor beta chains came from one sample sequenced in a study of blood T cell repertoires in COVID-19. Generated by immunoSEQ multiplex PCR, the TCRdb table keeps only in-frame clones and is missing some. The sample shows 50,000 to 65,000 clones, 75% to 90% of them seen only once. What was sequenced was peripheral blood. These receptors were obtained from an elderly woman with COVID-19, enrolled during active disease.

The chain is built from TRBV2 and TRBJ1-5; D is ambiguous. V gave up 0 bases and J gave up 9 bases, with 9 bases separating them. Looked up from germline, CDR1 is SNHLY and CDR2 is FYNNEI. CDR3 size: 13 residues. CDR3 bases: TGTGCCAGCAGTGAAGCGCCAGCTAGGCCCCAGCATTTT. Its protein product is CASSEAPARPQHF.

The genes are TRBV10-3 and TRBJ1-4; D possibly corresponds to TRBD1 (5 bases). Deletions cut 3 bases from V and 8 bases from J, with 10 bases between. CDR1 and CDR2 (germline): ENHRY, SYGVKD. This CDR3 contains 13 residues. The CDR3 DNA reads as TGTGCCATCAGTGACAGGGAACGGGAAAAACTGTTTTTT. Its protein is CAISDREREKLFF.

The J gene is TRBJ2-2, the V gene TRBV2; possible D gene TRBD1, 5 bases. CDR1 is SNHLY, CDR2 FYNNEI, per germline. The CDR3 is 13 residues long. V shed 7 bases and J shed 5 bases, with 11 bases lying between them. For the CDR3, the DNA is TGTGCCAGCATTCAGGGCCGGACCGGGGAGCTGTTTTTT. This gives the protein CASIQGRTGELFF.

This chain joins TRBV18 and TRBJ1-5; weak D call: TRBD1 (5 bases). Trimming stripped 3 bases from V and 5 bases from J, with 11 bases between. CDR1 is KGHSH, CDR2 LQKENI, per germline. CDR3 length: 14 residues. As DNA, the CDR3 is TGTGCCAGCTCACCTACCGACAGTTATCAGCCCCAGCATTTT. Translated: CASSPTDSYQPQHF.

This chain connects TRBV7-6 to TRBJ2-2; D possibly corresponds to TRBD1 (6 bases). CDR1 SGHVS and CDR2 FNYEAQ come from the germline V gene. This CDR3 spans 15 amino acids. V was pared by 5 bases and J by 0 bases, with 10 bases between. CDR3 in DNA: TGTGCCAGCAGCACCGGGACATCGAACACCGGGGAGCTGTTTTTT. This gives the protein CASSTGTSNTGELFF.

This chain joins TRBV10-3 and TRBJ2-1, with 11 bases identical to TRBD2. The germline V gene encodes CDR1 ENHRY and CDR2 SYGVKD. V lost 7 bases to trimming and J lost 3 bases; unmatched junction nucleotides: 11. There are 17 residues in the CDR3. In nucleotides, the CDR3 is TGTGCCATCAACCGGGGTAGCGGGGGGGCGGGCTACAATGAGCAGTTCTTC. It is translated as CAINRGSGGAGYNEQFF.

The chain joins TRBV6-5 to TRBJ2-2; D may be TRBD2 (5 bases). The V end was cut by 4 bases, the J end by 7 bases, with 10 bases between. The germline CDR1 and CDR2 sequences are MNHEY and SVGAGI. This CDR3 has 13 amino acids. The CDR3 DNA reads TGTGCCAGCAGTTTGGTAGCGAGCGGGGAGCTGTTTTTT. It is translated as CASSLVASGELFF.

The rearrangement links TRBV19 to TRBJ1-5; the D gene is possibly TRBD1 (6 bases). The V and J ends lost 4 bases and 2 bases respectively, with 9 bases between them. The CDR3 totals 14 residues. CDR1 is LNHDA, CDR2 SQIVND, per germline (reference sequence). CDR3 loop: CASSTGQRNQPQHF. CDR3 nucleotides: TGTGCCAGTAGTACCGGACAGCGCAATCAGCCCCAGCATTTT.

This chain links TRBV27 with TRBJ1-2, with TRBD1 matching over 8 bases. After removal of 6 bases from V and 2 bases from J, the junction contained 5 bases not matched to a gene. The CDR3 runs 14 residues. Germline loops: CDR1 MNHEY, CDR2 SMNVEV (reference sequence). CDR3 protein: CASSPRGLNYGYTF. Here the CDR3 DNA reads TGTGCCAGCAGCCCCAGGGGGCTAAACTATGGCTACACCTTC.

The rearrangement uses TRBV5-4 and TRBJ2-7, with 8 nucleotides matching TRBD2. CDR1 and CDR2 from the germline V gene are SGHNT and YYREEE (reference sequence). The J segment lost 0 bases and the V segment lost 0 bases, leaving 2 bases of the junction unmatched. The CDR3 consists of 15 residues. The CDR3 sequence: CASSLGLATSYEQYF. CDR3 nucleotide sequence: TGTGCCAGCAGCTTGGGACTAGCGACCTCCTACGAGCAGTACTTC. The variable domain in full, with the rest retrieved from reference TRBV5-4 and TRBJ2-7, is ETGVTQSPTHLIKTRGQQVTLRCSSQSGHNTVSWYQQALGQGPQFIFQYYREEENGRGNFPPRFSGLQFPNYSSELNVNALELDDSALYLCASSLGLATSYEQYFGPGTRLTVT.

This clone is a singleton in its sample. The rearrangement joins TRBV15 to TRBJ2-7, with D possibly being TRBD1 (5 bases). Germline V lookup: CDR1 LNHNV, CDR2 YYDKDF (reference sequence). The V end was cut by 4 bases, the J end by 3 bases, with 10 bases between. The CDR3 sequence is 13 residues long. The CDR3 sequence is CATSKQESYEQYF. The CDR3 bases are TGTGCCACCAGCAAACAGGAGAGCTACGAGCAGTACTTC.